These T cell receptor beta chains were read from a single sample in a study of T-cell memory formation after mild COVID-19. TCRdb re-derived calls from the 5' RACE reads in MiXCR, one entry per CDR3 protein. The data show around 250,000 distinct CDR3 sequences, 15% to 20% seen once. Sequencing was done on a sample of PBMCs or a T cell subset sorted from them (not recorded which). These receptor sequences come from a man between 18 and 35 years old who had mild COVID-19 (a few samples of this study predate the infection). Cell type and time point are not known. CDR3s include the opening cysteine and the closing phenylalanine or tryptophan. The D gene is left open where the match is weak. The size entry is marked missing in some rows and otherwise reads once, few, many or a size class.

d_gene,abundance,v_gene,j_gene,CDR3aa,CDR3nt
.,.,TRBV6-6,TRBJ2-1,CASTMDGAKRGTF,TGTGCCAGCACCATGGACGGGGCCAAACGGGGTACCTTC
.,few,TRBV6-5,TRBJ1-6,CASSYSILMGSSYNSPLHF,TGTGCCAGCAGTTACTCGATTCTGATGGGGAGCTCCTATAATTCACCCCTCCACTTT
.,.,TRBV2,TRBJ2-3,CASKTQTSTDTQYF,TGTGCCAGCAAAACTCAGACTAGCACAGATACGCAGTATTTT
TRBD1,many,TRBV5-1,TRBJ2-7,CASSHLDREVEQYF,TGCGCCAGCAGCCACCTGGACAGGGAGGTCGAGCAGTACTTC
.,few,TRBV5-1,TRBJ1-1,CASSLGSELTEAFF,TGCGCCAGCAGCTTGGGCAGCGAACTGACTGAAGCTTTCTTT
.,few,TRBV6-5,TRBJ1-1,CASSYSQGSTEAFF,TGTGCCAGCAGTTACTCTCAGGGGAGCACTGAAGCTTTCTTT
.,.,TRBV6-2/TRBV6-3,TRBJ1-5,CASSPEREPQHF,TGTGCCAGCAGCCCGGAACGCGAGCCCCAGCATTTT
.,.,TRBV7-3,TRBJ2-3,CASSQGPQGDTQYF,TGTGCCAGCAGCCAGGGACCTCAAGGGGATACGCAGTATTTT
TRBD2,few,TRBV6-5,TRBJ2-1,CASNPRRGVGYNEQFF,TGTGCCAGCAATCCCCGTCGGGGGGTAGGCTACAATGAGCAGTTCTTC
TRBD2,few,TRBV5-1,TRBJ2-2,CASRLSSGANTGELFF,TGCGCCAGCAGGCTCTCTAGCGGGGCGAACACCGGGGAGCTGTTTTTT
TRBD1,few,TRBV4-2,TRBJ2-3,CASTDRARDTQYF,TGTGCCAGCACGGACAGGGCGAGAGATACGCAGTATTTT
.,few,TRBV7-2,TRBJ2-5,CASRRPSQETQYF,TGTGCCAGCCGTCGACCCAGCCAAGAGACCCAGTACTTC
TRBD2,.,TRBV12-3/TRBV12-4,TRBJ2-1,CASSWAGGQGEQFF,TGTGCCAGCAGCTGGGCGGGGGGCCAGGGTGAGCAGTTCTTC
.,many,TRBV12-3/TRBV12-4,TRBJ1-1,CASSTTDTNTEAFF,TGTGCCAGCAGTACTACAGATACTAACACTGAAGCTTTCTTT
TRBD1,few,TRBV6-2/TRBV6-3,TRBJ1-2,CASSKRGRVEGYTF,TGTGCCAGCAGTAAGAGGGGGCGAGTAGAAGGCTACACCTTC
TRBD1,.,TRBV12-3/TRBV12-4,TRBJ1-5,CASSPQQGSNQPQHF,TGTGCCAGCAGTCCACAACAGGGGAGCAATCAGCCCCAGCATTTT
.,many,TRBV12-3/TRBV12-4,TRBJ1-1,CASRFRQTNTEAFF,TGTGCCAGCCGCTTCCGACAGACTAACACTGAAGCTTTCTTT
.,few,TRBV7-3,TRBJ2-3,CASSSGELASDTQYF,TGTGCCAGCAGCTCGGGGGAACTAGCATCAGATACGCAGTATTTT
.,.,TRBV7-9,TRBJ1-2,CASSYEGGGYTF,TGTGCCAGCAGCTACGAGGGGGGAGGCTACACCTTC
.,few,TRBV28,TRBJ1-3,CANRKAAGNTIYF,TGTGCCAACCGTAAAGCTGCTGGAAACACCATATATTTT
.,few,TRBV6-2/TRBV6-3,TRBJ2-5,CASSYSRKSGTSRAETQYF,TGTGCCAGCAGTTACTCGCGAAAATCCGGGACTTCCCGGGCGGAGACCCAGTACTTC
TRBD1,few,TRBV4-1,TRBJ2-5,CASSLGGTGEIQETQYF,TGCGCCAGCAGCCTCGGTGGGACAGGGGAAATCCAAGAGACCCAGTACTTC
.,few,TRBV11-3,TRBJ2-3,CASSVAGSTDTQYF,TGTGCCAGCAGCGTCGCGGGGAGCACAGATACGCAGTATTTT
.,.,TRBV5-1,TRBJ1-1,CASSPRGTPEAFF,TGCGCCAGCAGCCCACGGGGGACACCTGAAGCTTTCTTT
.,once,TRBV4-2,TRBJ2-3,CASSQVYGDTDTQYF,TGTGCCAGCAGCCAAGTATACGGGGACACAGATACGCAGTATTTT
TRBD1,.,TRBV6-6,TRBJ1-5,CASSYPPGGLNQPQHF,TGTGCCAGCAGTTATCCTCCAGGGGGCCTCAATCAGCCCCAGCATTTT
TRBD1,.,TRBV6-5,TRBJ1-2,CASASQGHSGYTF,TGTGCCAGTGCCTCACAGGGGCACTCTGGCTACACCTTC
TRBD2,.,TRBV27,TRBJ2-7,CASSRGGWAYEQYF,TGTGCCAGCAGTCGGGGGGGGTGGGCCTACGAGCAGTACTTC
.,.,TRBV7-6,TRBJ2-7,CASSQGGGGSYEQYF,TGTGCCAGCAGCCAGGGGGGGGGTGGCTCCTACGAGCAGTACTTC
.,.,TRBV27,TRBJ2-2,CASSLPDRAGELFF,TGTGCCAGCAGTTTACCGGACCGTGCCGGGGAGCTGTTTTTT
.,.,TRBV10-3,TRBJ2-3,CAISSTGESTDTQYF,TGTGCCATCAGTTCCACGGGGGAGAGCACAGATACGCAGTATTTT
.,few,TRBV27,TRBJ2-7,CASSPRTVYSEQYF,TGTGCCAGCAGTCCAAGGACGGTTTATAGCGAGCAGTACTTC
.,many,TRBV20-1,TRBJ1-2,CSAQPQQGRSYGYTF,TGCAGTGCTCAGCCCCAGCAGGGGAGGTCCTATGGCTACACCTTC
TRBD2,once,TRBV20-1,TRBJ2-3,CSARSAGGQIADTQYF,TGCAGTGCTAGGTCAGCGGGGGGGCAGATTGCAGATACGCAGTATTTT
.,few,TRBV6-2/TRBV6-3,TRBJ2-1,CASSPGASPNEQFF,TGTGCCAGCAGCCCGGGAGCGTCCCCCAATGAGCAGTTCTTC
TRBD2,.,TRBV4-1,TRBJ2-2,CASSRGAGANTGELFF,TGCGCCAGCAGCCGCGGGGCGGGGGCGAACACCGGGGAGCTGTTTTTT
.,.,TRBV2,TRBJ1-2,CASSEVVANYGYTF,TGTGCCAGCAGTGAAGTGGTGGCTAACTATGGCTACACCTTC
TRBD2,.,TRBV4-2,TRBJ2-7,CASSQGLAGEGYEQYF,TGTGCCAGCAGCCAAGGGCTAGCGGGGGAAGGCTACGAGCAGTACTTC
.,.,TRBV11-3,TRBJ2-7,CASSPRESGEQYF,TGTGCCAGCAGCCCCCGGGAAAGCGGCGAGCAGTACTTC
.,.,TRBV5-6,TRBJ2-2,CASSWGSAGTTGELFF,TGTGCCAGCAGCTGGGGGTCGGCGGGGACCACCGGGGAGCTGTTTTTT
TRBD2,.,TRBV20-1,TRBJ2-7,CSARTSGGSYEQYF,TGCAGTGCGAGAACTAGCGGGGGCTCATACGAGCAGTACTTC
TRBD1,.,TRBV7-8,TRBJ2-7,CASIKTRDRGYEQYF,TGTGCCAGCATCAAAACCCGGGACAGGGGCTACGAGCAGTACTTC
.,.,TRBV18,TRBJ1-2,CASSPPEGYGYTF,TGTGCCAGCTCACCACCTGAGGGGTATGGCTACACCTTC
TRBD1,few,TRBV7-2,TRBJ1-6,CASSTDRVNTPLHF,TGTGCCAGCAGCACGGACAGGGTCAATACACCCCTCCACTTT
TRBD1,few,TRBV15,TRBJ2-3,CATSNDRGTDTQYF,TGTGCCACCAGCAATGACAGGGGCACAGATACGCAGTATTTT